This T cell receptor (beta chain) was obtained from a study of a mutant IDH1 vaccine in newly diagnosed glioma. Noted time point: week 23, last vaccination. Each vaccine dose was 300 ug of mutant IDH1 20-mer peptide, with topical imiquimod. About this clone itself: Its antigen is not known.

Assay: immunoSEQ multiplex PCR; the TCRdb copy retains only in-frame clones and omits some. The data show about 60,000 clones, with 87% seen just once and more than 1.1% held by the top ten. The TCR comes from a man aged 35 to 55 with glioma. Here the sequenced sample was PBMCs, taken from a glioma patient whose treatment included an IDH1 peptide vaccine.

CDR3 sequence: CASRGGTQTQYF. The DNA of the CDR3 is TGTGCCAGCCGCGGCGGGACCCAGACCCAGTACTTC. V usage is TRBV6-6 and J usage is TRBJ2-5, with a possible D match to TRBD2 (6 bases). Germline CDR1 and CDR2: MNHNY and SVGAGI (reference sequence). This CDR3 contains 12 residues. The ends were cut back, 8 bases at V and 6 bases at J, with 13 bases in the middle.